The clone carrying this T cell receptor (beta chain) was seen a few times. The data belong to a study of healthy donors' naive CD4 and CD8 T cells. Each TCR library used approximately 500 ng of total RNA and a linear amplification protocol. TCRdb analysed the reads with MiXCR anew, one entry per CDR3 protein. The sample yields 150,000 to 200,000 distinct CDR3 sequences, around 80% seen once. CDR1 and CDR2 (germline): DFQATT, SNEGSKA (reference sequence). Between the trimmed V and J ends, which lost 0 bases and 3 bases, there was a span of 12 bases. CDR3 length equals 14 residues. Sequenced material: naive CD4+ and CD8+ T cells sorted from blood, pooled from several donors. The chain has TRBV20-1 and TRBJ2-7; the D gene is possibly TRBD2 (6 bases). The sequence was collected from a pool of human donors in good health; the sample pools cells from several healthy donors. DNA for the CDR3: TGCAGTGCTAGAGATCGGAGGGCAGTCTACGAGCAGTACTTC. Its protein is CSARDRRAVYEQYF.